This TCR beta chain was sequenced in a study of chemoradiotherapy in HPV16-positive cancers. Notes on this clone: Its specificity is not known.

Findings and caveats of the study: Better recurrence-free survival went with HPV-responsive T-cell expansion in HPV16-positive patients. Only a couple of HPV16-positive patients supplied the functional HPV-specificity definition. Candidate HPV-specific clones and E7-related TCR motifs grew in tumor during treatment.

CDR1 is SEHNR, CDR2 FQNEAQ, per germline (reference sequence). The CDR3 has 18 residues. V gave up 5 bases and J gave up 0 bases, with 17 bases separating them. Using immunoSEQ multiplex PCR, the repertoire was profiled, and TCRdb retains in-frame clones only, with some absent. The profile covers 25,000 to 40,000 clones, with 80% to 90% appearing a single time and 3% to 3.5% taken by the ten largest. This TCR derives from a human donor with HPV-associated anogenital cancer. The rearrangement links TRBV7-9 to TRBJ1-6; weak D call: TRBD1 (6 bases). The sample was blood, taken from a patient who underwent chemoradiotherapy. The CDR3 nucleotides read TGTGCCAGCAGCCCGGGACTAGGGGGAAGCTCCTATAATTCACCCCTCCACTTT. This translates into CASSPGLGGSSYNSPLHF.